The T cell receptor beta chain described here comes from a study of patients and donors after allogeneic stem cell transplantation. The CDR3 runs 15 residues. Germline CDR1 is SGDLS and CDR2 is YYNGEE. The V end was cut by 1 base, the J end by 6 bases, with 17 bases between. Via MiXCR, TCRdb re-called the RT-PCR reads, giving one row per CDR3 protein. The sample contains about 200,000 distinct CDR3 sequences, approximately 41% of which appear only once. The sequence was obtained from a human donor who was either an allogeneic HSCT recipient or a stem cell or donor lymphocyte infusion donor (not recorded which). It is not recorded whose cells these are; they may come from a transplant donor. V and J are TRBV9 and TRBJ2-7, with D possibly matching TRBD1 (5 bases). Material for sequencing was blood, either unsorted or a sorted T cell fraction (not recorded which). The CDR3 sequence is CASSVLDTGGAEQYF. CDR3 nucleotides: TGTGCCAGCAGCGTATTAGACACCGGTGGGGCCGAGCAGTACTTC.